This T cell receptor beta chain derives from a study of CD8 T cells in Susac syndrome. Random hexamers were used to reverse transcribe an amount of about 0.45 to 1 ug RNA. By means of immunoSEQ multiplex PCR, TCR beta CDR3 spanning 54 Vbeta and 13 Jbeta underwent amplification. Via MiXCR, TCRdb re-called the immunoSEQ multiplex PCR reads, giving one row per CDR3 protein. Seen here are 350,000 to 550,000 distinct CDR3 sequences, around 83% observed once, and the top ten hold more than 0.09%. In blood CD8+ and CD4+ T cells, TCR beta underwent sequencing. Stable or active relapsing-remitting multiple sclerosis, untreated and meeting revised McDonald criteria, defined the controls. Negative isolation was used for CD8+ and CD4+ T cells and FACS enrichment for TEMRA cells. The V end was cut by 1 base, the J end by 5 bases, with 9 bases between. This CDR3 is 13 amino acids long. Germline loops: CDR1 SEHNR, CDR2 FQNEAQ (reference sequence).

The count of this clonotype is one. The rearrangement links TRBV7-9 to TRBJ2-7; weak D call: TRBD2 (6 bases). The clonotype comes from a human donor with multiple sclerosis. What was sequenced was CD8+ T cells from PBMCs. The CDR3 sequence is CASSLGRVDEQYF. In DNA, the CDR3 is TGTGCCAGCAGCTTAGGGAGGGTCGACGAGCAGTACTTC.